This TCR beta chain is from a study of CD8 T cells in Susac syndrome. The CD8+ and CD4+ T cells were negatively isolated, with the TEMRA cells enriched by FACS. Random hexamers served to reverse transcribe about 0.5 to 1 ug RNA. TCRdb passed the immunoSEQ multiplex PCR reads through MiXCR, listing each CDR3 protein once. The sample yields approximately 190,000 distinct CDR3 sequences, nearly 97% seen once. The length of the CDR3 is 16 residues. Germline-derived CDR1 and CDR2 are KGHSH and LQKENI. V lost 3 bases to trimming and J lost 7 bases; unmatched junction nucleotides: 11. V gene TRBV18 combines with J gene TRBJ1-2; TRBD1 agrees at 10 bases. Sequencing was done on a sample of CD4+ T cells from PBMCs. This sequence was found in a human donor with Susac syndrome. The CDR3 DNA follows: TGTGCCAGCTCACCTGATGGGACAGGGGATGTTGCTGGCTACACCTTC. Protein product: CASSPDGTGDVAGYTF.